This T cell receptor (beta chain) comes out of a study of blood T cell repertoires in COVID-19. Study overall: In each case, the material was cDNA or gDNA derived from T cells, B-cell-depleted T cells, or PBMCs.

In the source study's methods: Researchers report that nucleated cell counts were estimated from reference gene primer amplification. The method was immunoSEQ multiplex PCR; TCRdb's version includes in-frame clones alone and lacks a portion of them. The D gene and trimming were derived from the DNA, and the V and J assignments and clone size from that table. The sample lists 300,000 to 400,000 clones, around 85% occurring once. The V end was cut by 7 bases, the J end by 6 bases, with 16 bases between. The CDR3 runs 14 residues. Germline CDR1 is MNHEY and CDR2 is SVGAGI. The study recruited people aged roughly 18 to 100 years across around 24 US areas. Exposed participants encountered a COVID-19 case during the 2 weeks preceding study entry.

This receptor was obtained from a woman aged 30 to 39 who had been exposed to COVID-19. The chain has TRBV6-5 and TRBJ2-1; tentatively, D is TRBD1 (6 bases). Material for sequencing was PBMCs or T cells enriched from blood (not recorded which). CDR3 sequence (DNA): TGTGCCAGCAAGGTAGGGCAGGGGACCAATGAGCAGTTCTTC. It codes for CASKVGQGTNEQFF.